Listed here is a single T cell receptor (beta chain). Germline CDR1 reads ENHRY; CDR2 reads SYGVKD. With 2 bases clipped from V and 3 bases from J, the junction kept 6 bases outside the gene matches. The CDR3 is 15 residues long. This sample was included in a study of blood T cell repertoires in COVID-19. Study information: PBMCs, B-cell-depleted T cells, or T cells were the source of the cDNA or gDNA that made up the material.

The age range of participants was 18 to 89 years, with residence in about 25 US areas. TCRdb's table, derived via immunoSEQ multiplex PCR, lists solely in-frame clones and lacks some. The sample records 240,000 or so clones, 75% to 90% being singletons. This TCR was recovered from a man in his forties or fifties who had been exposed to COVID-19. Sequencing used PBMCs or T cells enriched from blood (not recorded which). The chain has TRBV10-3 and TRBJ1-2, with 7 bases matching TRBD1. In DNA, the CDR3 is TGTGCCATCAGTGAGAACAGGGGCCGCCACTATGGCTACACCTTC. Its protein product is CAISENRGRHYGYTF.